The 28 T cell receptor beta chains below were found in one sample sequenced in a study of blood T cell repertoires in COVID-19. The data were produced by immunoSEQ multiplex PCR, yet TCRdb's version contains in-frame clones alone and is incomplete. The sample records about 240,000 clones, roughly 80% being singletons. Sample: peripheral blood. The receptor set was obtained from a woman aged 18-29 years with acute or convalescent COVID-19.

The rearrangement joins TRBV24-1 to TRBJ1-1; 9 nucleotides match TRBD1. Trimming removed 4 bases from V and 4 bases from J; junction bases left unmatched: 3. From germline, CDR1 is KGHDR and CDR2 SFDVKD. This CDR3 has 14 residues. CDR3 DNA sequence: TGTGCCACCAGTGAGGGACAGGGAATCACTGAAGCTTTCTTT. Protein: CATSEGQGITEAFF.

This clone came up a few times. J is TRBJ2-7 and V is TRBV7-8; TRBD1 matches at 10 bases. Trimming cost V 5 bases and J 2 bases; bases outside gene matches: 9. The length of the CDR3 is 16 residues. Per the germline V gene, CDR1 is SGHVS and CDR2 is FQNEAQ. As DNA, the CDR3 is TGTGCCAGCAGCCCAGAAATGGGACAGGGGACCTACGAGCAGTACTTC. Its translation is CASSPEMGQGTYEQYF.

V usage is TRBV5-1 and J usage is TRBJ2-7; D remains ambiguous. V was trimmed by 4 bases and J by 1 base, leaving 3 bases between them. The CDR3 sequence is 11 residues long. Looked up from germline, CDR1 is SGHRS and CDR2 is YFSETQ. The CDR3 bases are TGCGCCAGCAGCCCTTCCTACGAGCAGTACTTC. This encodes CASSPSYEQYF.

The J gene is TRBJ1-5, the V gene TRBV27; 9 bases agree with TRBD1. The CDR3 sequence is 17 residues long. Germline loops: CDR1 MNHEY, CDR2 SMNVEV (reference sequence). The V segment lost 5 bases and the J segment 2 bases; nucleotides outside the gene matches: 10. For the CDR3, the DNA is TGTGCCAGCAGTCCCCTGGACAGGGGCCAGCGCAATCAGCCCCAGCATTTT. As protein: CASSPLDRGQRNQPQHF.

This clone has only a few counts. The V gene is TRBV19, the J gene TRBJ2-3; 7 bases align to TRBD2. The CDR3 consists of 16 residues. J gave up 3 bases and V 6 bases, and 12 bases lay outside the gene matches. Germline-derived CDR1 and CDR2 are LNHDA and SQIVND (reference sequence). The CDR3 DNA follows: TGTGCCAGTAGCGCTTTGTCGGGGGGAAAGACAGATACGCAGTATTTT. Translating it yields CASSALSGGKTDTQYF.

The rearrangement links TRBV7-9 to TRBJ2-3; possibly TRBD2 for D (5 bases). The CDR3 runs to 12 residues. V lost 9 bases and J 6 bases, leaving 13 bases between the germline ends. Germline loops: CDR1 SEHNR, CDR2 FQNEAQ (reference sequence). Here the CDR3 DNA reads TGTGCCAGTAAAGGAGGCTCGGATACGCAGTATTTT. It is translated as CASKGGSDTQYF.

This sequence joins TRBV7-9 and TRBJ2-2, with D perhaps TRBD2 (6 bases). Trimming shortened V by 1 base and J by 5 bases, and 8 bases separated the two germline ends. This CDR3 has 14 residues. Germline loops: CDR1 SEHNR, CDR2 FQNEAQ (reference sequence). The CDR3 spells CASSLVAGTGELFF. The CDR3 DNA follows: TGTGCCAGCAGCTTAGTTGCGGGGACCGGGGAGCTGTTTTTT.

The CDR3: CASSQDRTLLSNQPQHF. The CDR3 nucleotides are TGTGCCAGCAGCCAAGATAGAACGTTACTTAGCAATCAGCCCCAGCATTTT. This chain links TRBV3-1 (or the pseudogene TRBV3-2) with TRBJ1-5, with D unclear. Trimming took 0 bases from V and 0 from J, leaving 12 bases between them. The CDR3 sequence is 17 residues long. CDR1 is LGHDT and CDR2 is YNNKEL in the germline V gene (reference sequence).

This sequence joins TRBV18 and TRBJ2-5, with 10 bases aligning to TRBD2. Germline V gene lookup returns CDR1 KGHSH and CDR2 LQKENI. J was trimmed by 2 bases and V by 6 bases; bases with no gene match: 12. There are 17 residues in the CDR3. CDR3 DNA: TGTGCCAGCTCGCTTGGGACTAGCGAAAACCCACAAGAGACCCAGTACTTC. It encodes CASSLGTSENPQETQYF.

CDR3 residues: CATRGAREKLFF. The CDR3 bases are TGTGCCACACGGGGGGCGAGGGAAAAACTGTTTTTT. This chain uses TRBV19 with TRBJ1-4; TRBD1 is a possible D gene (6 bases). CDR3 length: 12 residues. V gave up 10 bases and J gave up 8 bases, with 14 bases separating them. Germline lookup yields CDR1 LNHDA and CDR2 SQIVND (reference sequence).

The V and J genes are TRBV5-1 and TRBJ2-5; 8 bases are a match to TRBD1. V dropped 4 bases and J dropped 5; count of bases not matched to a gene: 7. Germline V gene data show CDR1 as SGHRS and CDR2 as YFSETQ. This CDR3 spans 14 amino acids. CDR3: CASSPGQVWETQYF. For the CDR3, the DNA is TGCGCCAGCAGCCCGGGACAGGTCTGGGAGACCCAGTACTTC.

The table lists this clone with a count of one. This chain connects TRBV6-2 or TRBV6-3 to TRBJ2-1; 13 bases align to TRBD2. V was clipped by 5 bases and J by 6 bases; unmatched bases: 10. Germline lookup yields CDR1 MNHEY and CDR2 SVGEGT. The CDR3 is 17 residues long. As DNA, the CDR3 is TGTGCCAGCAGTATCGTGCGACTAGCGGGAGGAGCCAATGAGCAGTTCTTC. This codes for CASSIVRLAGGANEQFF.

In this sample, this clone turned up once. The chain uses TRBV27 and TRBJ2-1, with D possibly being TRBD2 (6 bases). CDR1 and CDR2 from the germline V gene are MNHEY and SMNVEV (reference sequence). This CDR3 has 15 residues. Trimming stripped 6 bases from V and 0 bases from J, with 12 bases between. The CDR3 loop is CASRTGLLSYNEQFF. The DNA for the CDR3 is TGTGCCAGCAGAACGGGACTCCTCTCCTACAATGAGCAGTTCTTC.

The J gene is TRBJ1-5, the V gene TRBV28, with D maybe TRBD1 (5 bases). V lost 5 bases, J lost 8 bases, and 13 bases lay in between. The CDR3 covers 13 residues. Germline CDR1 reads MDHEN; CDR2 reads SYDVKM. In DNA form, the CDR3 reads TGTGCCAGCAGTACAGGTCTGGGGAAGCCCCAGCATTTT. Translation: CASSTGLGKPQHF.

This chain links TRBV5-6 with TRBJ1-2; D gene unclear. The V end was cut by 0 bases, the J end by 6 bases, with 12 bases between. The CDR3 consists of 14 residues. Germline CDR1 reads SGHDT; CDR2 reads YYEEEE. The CDR3 DNA follows: TGTGCCAGCAGCTTGGCCGGACTGAACGATGGCTACACCTTC. It translates to CASSLAGLNDGYTF.

The V and J genes are TRBV30 and TRBJ1-2, with 7 bases that match TRBD1. The V gene's germline CDR1 is GTSNPN and CDR2 SVGIG (reference sequence). The CDR3 contains 14 residues. V was pared by 1 base and J by 4 bases, with 6 bases of the junction left unmatched. The CDR3 spells CAWSAGAGGYGYTF. CDR3 in DNA: TGTGCCTGGAGTGCAGGGGCAGGGGGCTATGGCTACACCTTC. Combining the CDR3 with reference TRBV30 and TRBJ1-2 gives the whole variable domain SQTIHQWPATLVQPVGSPLSLECTVEGTSNPNLYWYRQAAGRGLQLLFYSVGIGQISSEVPQNLSASRPQDRQFILSSKKLLLSDSGFYLCAWSAGAGGYGYTFGSGTRLTVV.

The J gene is TRBJ2-7, the V gene TRBV6-5, with D possibly TRBD1 on 6 matching bases. The V and J ends lost 2 bases and 6 bases respectively, with 11 bases between them. The CDR3 runs to 13 residues. The V gene's germline CDR1 is MNHEY and CDR2 SVGAGI. In DNA, the CDR3 is TGTGCCAGCAGTTACAACAGGGTTTTCGAGCAGTACTTC. Its translation: CASSYNRVFEQYF.

This clone has more than one count but fewer than ten. This chain uses TRBV28 with TRBJ1-3; TRBD1 is a possible D gene (5 bases). V was shortened by 7 bases and J by 6 bases, with 16 bases between the two germline ends. CDR1 MDHEN and CDR2 SYDVKM come from the germline V gene. This CDR3 has 14 amino acids. The CDR3 region has the DNA TGTGCCAGCAACGCGGGGGGAAATAAAAACACCATATATTTT. It is translated as CASNAGGNKNTIYF.

This clone has just a few counts. The J gene is TRBJ1-3, the V gene TRBV7-2, with 7 bases aligning to TRBD1. J was trimmed by 0 bases and V by 4 bases; bases with no gene match: 12. The V gene's germline CDR1 is SGHTA and CDR2 FQGNSA. The CDR3 length is 18 residues. Written as DNA, the CDR3 is TGTGCCAGCAGCTCGCACCGGGACAGAGCTCTCTCTGGAAACACCATATATTTT. This codes for CASSSHRDRALSGNTIYF.

V is TRBV10-3 and J is TRBJ2-1; TRBD1 matches at 9 bases. Germline V gene data show CDR1 as ENHRY and CDR2 as SYGVKD. This CDR3 has 17 residues. V lost 0 bases to trimming and J lost 6 bases; unmatched junction nucleotides: 9. Written as DNA, the CDR3 is TGTGCCATCAGTGAGTCGCCGTGGGACAGGGAGGGCAATGAGCAGTTCTTC. Translating it yields CAISESPWDREGNEQFF.

The rearrangement uses TRBV24-1 and TRBJ2-5, with TRBD1 matching over 7 bases. The CDR3 extends over 15 amino acids. V gave up 3 bases and J gave up 7 bases; unmatched junction bases: 10. Germline CDR1 reads KGHDR; CDR2 reads SFDVKD. In DNA, the CDR3 is TGTGCCACCAGTGATCCAGAGACAGGGTCTTGGACCCAGTACTTC. This codes for CATSDPETGSWTQYF.

This chain uses TRBV21-1 with TRBJ2-5; TRBD1, the table's D call, was not compared with the DNA. TRBV21-1 corresponds to a pseudogene. The CDR3 is 19 residues long. The CDR3 protein is CASSKCPFQPQEDRETQYF. CDR3 in DNA: TGTGCCAGCAGCAAATGTCCGTTCCAGCCCCAAGAGGACAGGGAGACCCAGTACTTC.

The chain employs TRBV10-3 and TRBJ1-1; D possibly corresponds to TRBD1 (6 bases). Germline loops: CDR1 ENHRY, CDR2 SYGVKD. V lost 3 bases and J lost 6, with 23 bases in between. This CDR3 region has 17 residues. The CDR3 nucleotides read TGTGCCATCAGTGAACTCGGGTGGGGGGGCCGGCAGGCTGAAGCTTTCTTT. It is translated as CAISELGWGGRQAEAFF.

This sequence joins TRBV6-1 and TRBJ1-3; D unclear. CDR3 length equals 14 residues. Germline CDR1 MNHNS, CDR2 SASEGT. The V end was cut by 2 bases, the J end by 2 bases, with 7 bases between. The CDR3 DNA follows: TGTGCCAGCAGTGAACGGTCGGCTGGAAACACCATATATTTT. Amino acids: CASSERSAGNTIYF.

This sequence joins TRBV28 and TRBJ1-5; D is possibly TRBD1 (5 bases). There are 15 residues in the CDR3. The V end lost 5 bases, the J end lost 0 bases, and 11 bases lay between the germline ends. Germline loops: CDR1 MDHEN, CDR2 SYDVKM. The CDR3 loop is CASSTGGDSNQPQHF. CDR3 bases: TGTGCCAGCAGTACGGGGGGGGATAGCAATCAGCCCCAGCATTTT.

J is TRBJ2-7 and V is TRBV7-8, with 10 bases fitting TRBD1. The germline V gene encodes CDR1 SGHVS and CDR2 FQNEAQ. Unmatched junction bases numbered 12, after V lost 2 bases and J lost 8 bases. The CDR3 is made up of 16 amino acids. CDR3 region: CASSLTAPGQGFQQYF. The CDR3 DNA reads TGTGCCAGCAGCTTAACCGCCCCGGGACAGGGGTTCCAGCAGTACTTC.

This chain uses TRBV27 with TRBJ1-3; D not certain. V lost 2 bases to trimming and J lost 0 bases, with 8 bases between them. Germline CDR1 and CDR2: MNHEY and SMNVEV (reference sequence). The CDR3 contains 15 residues. CDR3 sequence: CASSLDSTSGNTIYF. The DNA for the CDR3 is TGTGCCAGCAGTTTAGATAGCACCTCTGGAAACACCATATATTTT.

The CDR3 reads CASSLNSAMAGGNEQYF. The CDR3 DNA reads TGTGCCAGCAGCCTCAACTCTGCCATGGCGGGAGGTAACGAGCAGTACTTC. The rearrangement joins TRBV6-2 or TRBV6-3 to TRBJ2-7; 8 positions match TRBD2. V shed 6 bases and J 5 bases; nucleotides not matched to a gene: 18. The CDR3 is 17 amino acids. In germline, CDR1 is MNHEY, CDR2 SVGEGT.